This T cell receptor beta chain was profiled in a study of blood T cell repertoires in COVID-19. The wider study: In each case, the material was cDNA or gDNA derived from T cells, B-cell-depleted T cells, or PBMCs.

Germline CDR1 is SGHTA and CDR2 is FQGTGA. V trimming: 5 bases; J trimming: 6 bases; junction bases outside the gene matches: 12. The CDR3 is 16 amino acids. Sequenced by immunoSEQ multiplex PCR; TCRdb stores in-frame clones only, minus some. The table has approximately 180,000 clones, approximately 89% seen once. The sample comprised PBMCs or T cells enriched from blood (not recorded which). This TCR was recovered from a woman aged 35 to 49 with acute COVID-19. The V gene is TRBV7-3, the J gene TRBJ2-2, with 7 bases identical to TRBD2. CDR3 sequence reads: CASSGRGSTAAGELFF. As DNA, the CDR3 is TGTGCCAGCAGCGGGCGGGGGTCAACGGCCGCCGGGGAGCTGTTTTTT.